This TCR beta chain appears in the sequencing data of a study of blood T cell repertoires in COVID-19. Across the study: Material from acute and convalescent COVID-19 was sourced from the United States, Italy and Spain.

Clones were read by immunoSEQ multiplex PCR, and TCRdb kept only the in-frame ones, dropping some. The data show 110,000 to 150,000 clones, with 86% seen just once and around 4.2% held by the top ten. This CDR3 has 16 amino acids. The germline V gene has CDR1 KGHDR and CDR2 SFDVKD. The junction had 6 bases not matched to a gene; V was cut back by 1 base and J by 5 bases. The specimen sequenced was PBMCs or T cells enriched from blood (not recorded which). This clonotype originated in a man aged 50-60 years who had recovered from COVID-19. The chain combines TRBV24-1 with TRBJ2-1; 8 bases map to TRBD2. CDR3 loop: CATSDFKGLADNEQFF. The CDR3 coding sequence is TGTGCCACCAGTGATTTTAAAGGACTAGCAGACAATGAGCAGTTCTTC.